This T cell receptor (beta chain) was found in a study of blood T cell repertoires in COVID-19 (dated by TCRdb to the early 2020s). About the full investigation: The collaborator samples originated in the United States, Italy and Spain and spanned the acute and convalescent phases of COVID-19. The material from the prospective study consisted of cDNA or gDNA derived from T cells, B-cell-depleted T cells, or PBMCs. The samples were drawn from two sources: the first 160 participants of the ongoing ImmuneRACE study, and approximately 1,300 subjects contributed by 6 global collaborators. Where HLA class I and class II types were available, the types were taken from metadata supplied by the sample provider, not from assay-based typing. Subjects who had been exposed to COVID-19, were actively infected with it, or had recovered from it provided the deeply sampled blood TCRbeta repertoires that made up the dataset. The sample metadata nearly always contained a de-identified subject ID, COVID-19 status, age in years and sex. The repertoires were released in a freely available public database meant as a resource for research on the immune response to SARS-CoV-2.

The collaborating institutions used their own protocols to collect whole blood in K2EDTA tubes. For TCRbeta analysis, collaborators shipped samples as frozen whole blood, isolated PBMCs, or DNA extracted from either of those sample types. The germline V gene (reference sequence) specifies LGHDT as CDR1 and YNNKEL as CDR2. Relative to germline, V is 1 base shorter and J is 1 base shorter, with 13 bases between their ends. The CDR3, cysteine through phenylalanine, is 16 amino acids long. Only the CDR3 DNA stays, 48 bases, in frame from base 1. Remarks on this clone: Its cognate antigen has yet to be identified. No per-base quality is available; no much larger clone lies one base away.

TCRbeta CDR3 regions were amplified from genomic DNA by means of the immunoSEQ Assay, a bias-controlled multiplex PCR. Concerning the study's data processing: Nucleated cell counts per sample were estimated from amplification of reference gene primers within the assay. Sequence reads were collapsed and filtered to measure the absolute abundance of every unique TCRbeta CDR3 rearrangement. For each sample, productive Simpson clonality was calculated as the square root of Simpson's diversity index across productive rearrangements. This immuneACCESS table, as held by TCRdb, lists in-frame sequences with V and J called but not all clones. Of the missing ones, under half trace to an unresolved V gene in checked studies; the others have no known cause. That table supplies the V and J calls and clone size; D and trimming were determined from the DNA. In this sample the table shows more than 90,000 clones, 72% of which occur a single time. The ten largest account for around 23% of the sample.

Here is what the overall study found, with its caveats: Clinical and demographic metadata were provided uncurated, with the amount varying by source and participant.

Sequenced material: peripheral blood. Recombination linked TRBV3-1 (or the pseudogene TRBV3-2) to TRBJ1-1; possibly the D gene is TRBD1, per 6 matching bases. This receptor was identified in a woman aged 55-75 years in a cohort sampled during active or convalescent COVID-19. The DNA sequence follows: TGTGCCAGCAGCCAAGCGTCAGGGGCGGCGAACACTGAAGCTTTCTTT. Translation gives CASSQASGAANTEAFF.